The next 21 T cell receptor beta chains were all read from a single sample in a study of regulatory T cells in long-lasting Graves disease. As for time point: newly diagnosed GD, antithyroid drugs for less than 3 months. There was RNA extracted from PBMCs, and the TCR library was made from it. Arm-PCR of CDR3 regions and iRepertoire HTBI primers were used to build TCR beta libraries. Using its own MiXCR run on the multiplex PCR reads, TCRdb lists one record per CDR3 protein. The sample lists 360,000 or so distinct CDR3 sequences, 12% seen once, with approximately 20% in the top ten. The data were also submitted as part of a second study, on T cells in Graves' hyperthyroidism and ophthalmopathy.

The sample here was peripheral blood mononuclear cells (PBMCs), taken at new diagnosis, from a patient treated with antithyroid drugs. Receptors originate from a woman aged 18-29 years with Graves disease.

This clonotype was seen a few times. This chain links TRBV4-3 with TRBJ1-5; 7 nucleotides agree with TRBD1. The length of the CDR3 is 14 residues. Germline V CDR1 and CDR2: LGHNA, YSLEER. V shed 3 bases and J 4 bases; nucleotides not matched to a gene: 3. For the CDR3, the DNA is TGCGCCAGCAGCCATATGACAGGGAATCAGCCCCAGCATTTT. Translation gives CASSHMTGNQPQHF.

This clonotype was seen at least ten times. The V call is TRBV12-3 or TRBV12-4, the J call TRBJ2-5; weak D call: TRBD1 (5 bases). The V end lost 1 base, the J end lost 1 base, and 28 bases lay between the germline ends. The CDR3 is 21 amino acids. The CDR3 nucleotides read TGTGCCAGCAGTTTAGGTACATGGGGCAGTATCATCCTCAACTCCCAAGAGACCCAGTACTTC. It encodes CASSLGTWGSIILNSQETQYF.

In its sample, this clonotype was seen many times. The CDR3 loop reads CASSFDRGSQETQYF. The CDR3 bases are TGTGCCAGCAGCTTCGACAGGGGATCCCAAGAGACCCAGTACTTC. The chain joins TRBV7-2 to TRBJ2-5; 8 bases are shared with TRBD1. The germline V gene has CDR1 SGHTA and CDR2 FQGNSA. With 3 bases clipped from V and 1 base from J, the junction kept 4 bases outside the gene matches. This CDR3 spans 15 amino acids.

This clonotype was seen ten or more times. This rearrangement joins TRBV11-2 to TRBJ2-1; either TRBD1 or TRBD2 may fit D (5 bases each). CDR3 length: 13 amino acids. The V gene's germline CDR1 is SGHAT and CDR2 FQNNGV. The germline V and J ends were trimmed by 5 bases and 9 bases, with 14 bases remaining between them. This CDR3 is CASSINRGGEQFF. The CDR3 bases are TGTGCCAGCAGCATAAACCGGGGCGGTGAGCAGTTCTTC.

This clonotype has at least ten counts. The chain joins TRBV7-2 to TRBJ2-1; D not certain. The CDR3 consists of 16 residues. Germline CDR1 SGHTA, CDR2 FQGNSA. Trimming took off 1 base at V and 0 bases at J, with 10 bases between the two ends. CDR3 loop: CASSLGIGNSYNEQFF. CDR3 in DNA: TGTGCCAGCAGCTTAGGGATTGGGAACTCCTACAATGAGCAGTTCTTC.

V gene TRBV24-1 combines with J gene TRBJ2-1; 7 positions match TRBD1. Per the germline V gene, CDR1 is KGHDR and CDR2 is SFDVKD. V lost 3 bases to trimming and J lost 8 bases; unmatched junction nucleotides: 9. The CDR3 has 15 residues. The CDR3 sequence: CATSDKTGMVDEQFF. CDR3 in DNA: TGTGCCACCAGTGATAAGACAGGGATGGTAGATGAGCAGTTCTTC.

The J gene is TRBJ2-5, the V gene TRBV9; tentative D call: TRBD2 (5 bases). Germline V gene lookup returns CDR1 SGDLS and CDR2 YYNGEE. V lost 4 bases and J 5 bases, leaving 15 bases between the germline ends. The CDR3 extends over 14 amino acids. The DNA of the CDR3 is TGTGCCAGCAGCAAAGAGGGCAGTTTGGAGACCCAGTACTTC. Translating gives CASSKEGSLETQYF.

This clonotype occurred a few times. The chain is built from TRBV5-1 and TRBJ2-2; TRBD2 agrees at 16 bases. The germline V gene has CDR1 SGHRS and CDR2 YFSETQ. Trimming took 3 bases from V and 6 from J; bases not matched to a gene: 11. The CDR3 has 19 amino acids. The CDR3 DNA reads TGCGCCAGCAGCTCCGGGACTAGCGGGAGGGCCCTGTGGTCCGGGGAGCTGTTTTTT. This encodes CASSSGTSGRALWSGELFF.

On this clonotype: A much more abundant neighbour one base away suggests this may be a read error. The CDR3, as DNA: TGTGCCAGCAGTGAAACAGATCCGGATGAGCAGTCCTTC. Translated, it gives CASSETDPDEQSF. The chain recombines TRBV6-2 or TRBV6-3 with TRBJ2-1; D ambiguous. Germline V gives CDR1 MNHEY, CDR2 SVGEGT. This CDR3 spans 13 amino acids.

In its sample, this clonotype was seen many times. V is TRBV18 and J is TRBJ1-2; 10 bases are shared with TRBD1. CDR1 is KGHSH, CDR2 LQKENI, per germline. V dropped 3 bases and J dropped 1; count of bases not matched to a gene: 2. CDR3 length: 15 amino acids. This chain's CDR3 is CASSPGQGNNYGYTF. In DNA form, the CDR3 reads TGTGCCAGCTCACCGGGACAGGGGAATAACTATGGCTACACCTTC.

About this clonotype: One base away lies a much larger clone, so this may be a sequencing read error. This chain joins TRBV20-1 and TRBJ2-5; D is undetermined. Germline-derived CDR1 and CDR2 are DFQATT and SNEGSKA (reference sequence). The CDR3 contains 13 residues. The CDR3 bases are TGCGGTGGGCTGGACCCGAATTTGGAGACCCAGTACTTC. Protein product: CGGLDPNLETQYF.

This clonotype has at least ten counts. The rearrangement uses TRBV7-9 and TRBJ2-3; 11 nucleotides line up with TRBD1. The germline gives CDR1 SEHNR, CDR2 FQNEAQ (reference sequence). Trimming at V came to 5 bases and at J to 5 bases, leaving 3 bases not matched to a gene. This CDR3 spans 14 amino acids. CDR3 sequence: CASSRTGGRDTQYF. CDR3 bases: TGTGCCAGCAGCCGGACAGGGGGCAGAGATACGCAGTATTTT.

This clonotype was recorded many times. This chain uses TRBV6-5 with TRBJ1-1; no clear D gene. There are 16 residues in the CDR3. Germline V gene data show CDR1 as MNHEY and CDR2 as SVGAGI. The V and J ends lost 2 bases and 0 bases respectively, with 13 bases between them. The CDR3 is CASSYLVGSVNTEAFF. CDR3 DNA: TGTGCCAGCAGTTACCTCGTGGGGAGCGTGAACACTGAAGCTTTCTTT.

This clonotype was counted at least ten times. The chain has TRBV27 and TRBJ2-7, with D tentatively TRBD2 (6 bases). This CDR3 is built from 14 residues. Per the germline V gene, CDR1 is MNHEY and CDR2 is SMNVEV (reference sequence). V was pared by 2 bases and J by 4 bases, with 12 bases between. The CDR3 loop reads CASSLGGTTYEQYF. In DNA, the CDR3 is TGTGCCAGCAGTTTAGGAGGGACGACTTACGAGCAGTACTTC.

Ten or more counts support this clonotype. This chain links TRBV6-2 or TRBV6-3 with TRBJ1-5; weak D call: TRBD1 (6 bases). Germline loops: CDR1 MNHEY, CDR2 SVGEGT. The V and J ends lost 2 bases and 11 bases respectively, with 10 bases between them. The CDR3 covers 12 residues. The CDR3 reads CASSYQEGAQHF. DNA for the CDR3: TGTGCCAGCAGTTACCAAGAGGGGGCCCAGCATTTT.

This clonotype was recorded a few times. The rearrangement joins TRBV15 to TRBJ1-5; D is possibly TRBD1 (6 bases). Trimming left V 3 bases short and J 0 bases short, with 30 bases between. Germline V gene sequence: CDR1 LNHNV, CDR2 YYDKDF (reference sequence). There are 22 residues in the CDR3. The CDR3 loop reads CATSRQPGLTKWDTDSNQPQHF. As DNA, the CDR3 is TGTGCCACCAGCAGGCAACCTGGCTTAACGAAGTGGGACACAGATAGCAATCAGCCCCAGCATTTT.

This clonotype was seen repeatedly, ten times or more. This chain joins TRBV5-6 and TRBJ2-7; the D gene could be TRBD1 or TRBD2 (6 bases each). Germline CDR1 SGHDT, CDR2 YYEEEE. CDR3 size: 16 residues. Trimming removed 6 bases at V and 5 bases at J, with 24 bases between. This CDR3 reads CASTLNVGGRSNEQYV. As DNA, the CDR3 is TGTGCCAGCACCCTTAACGTGGGGGGCAGATCTAACGAGCAGTACGTC.

This clonotype was picked up many times. A much bigger clone sits one base away, suggesting this may be a read error. The V gene is TRBV2, the J gene TRBJ1-1, with a possible D match to TRBD1 (5 bases). Per the germline V gene, CDR1 is SNHLY and CDR2 is FYNNEI. The CDR3 runs 14 residues. CDR3 bases: TGTGCCAGCAGTGACTGGGGCCTGAACACTGAAGCTTCCTTT. Translation: CASSDWGLNTEASF.

V usage is TRBV6-9 and J usage is TRBJ2-3; D perhaps matches TRBD2 (7 bases). V was pared by 1 base and J by 5 bases, with 22 bases between. CDR3 length: 18 residues. The germline V gene has CDR1 MNHGY and CDR2 SVAAGI. This CDR3 reads CASSYWGAGAKRGDTQYF. CDR3 DNA sequence: TGTGCCAGCAGTTATTGGGGTGCGGGGGCCAAGCGGGGAGATACGCAGTATTTT.

This clonotype was found a few times. This sequence joins TRBV7-6 and TRBJ1-5, with a weak D call TRBD1 (5 bases). This CDR3 is built from 15 residues. Germline lookup yields CDR1 SGHVS and CDR2 FNYEAQ. Trimming removed 1 base at V and 3 bases at J, with 10 bases between. This CDR3 is CASSLDRGFNQPQHF. The CDR3 DNA follows: TGTGCCAGCAGCTTAGATAGGGGTTTCAATCAGCCCCAGCATTTT.

Many counts were recorded for this clonotype. CDR3 coding DNA: TGTGCCAGCAGCTTAAAAACAGGGGGTTTGCATGAAAAACTGTTTTTT. Translation gives CASSLKTGGLHEKLFF. The gene calls are TRBV7-8 and TRBJ1-4; 8 bases are a match to TRBD1. CDR3 length equals 16 residues. Germline values: CDR1 SGHVS, CDR2 FQNEAQ. With V trimmed by 2 bases and J by 6 bases, 8 bases remained unmatched.